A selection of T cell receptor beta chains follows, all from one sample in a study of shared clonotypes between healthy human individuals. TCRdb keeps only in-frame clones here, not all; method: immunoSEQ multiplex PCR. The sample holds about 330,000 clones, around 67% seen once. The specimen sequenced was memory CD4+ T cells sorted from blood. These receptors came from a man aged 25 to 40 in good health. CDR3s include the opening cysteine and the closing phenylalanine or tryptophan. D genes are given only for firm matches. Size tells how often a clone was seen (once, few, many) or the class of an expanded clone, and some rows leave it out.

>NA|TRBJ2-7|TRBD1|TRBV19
CASNSGTGHSYEQYF
TGTGCCAGTAACTCCGGGACAGGTCACTCCTACGAGCAGTACTTC
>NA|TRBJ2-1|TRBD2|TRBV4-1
CASSQEGREGLYNEQFF
TGCGCCAGCAGCCAAGAGGGGCGGGAGGGCCTATACAATGAGCAGTTCTTC
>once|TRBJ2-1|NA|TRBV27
CASSFEEPGALMGFYNEQFF
TGTGCCAGCAGTTTCGAGGAACCAGGGGCCCTAATGGGGTTTTACAATGAGCAGTTCTTC
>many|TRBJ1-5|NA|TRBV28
CASSFEGNQPQHF
TGTGCCAGCAGTTTCGAGGGGAATCAGCCCCAGCATTTT
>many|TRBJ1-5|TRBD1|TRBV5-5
CASSWDRGQPQHF
TGTGCCAGCAGCTGGGACAGGGGTCAGCCCCAGCATTTT
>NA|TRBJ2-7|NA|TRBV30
CAWVVGTGAPFEEQYF
TGTGCCTGGGTAGTCGGGACCGGGGCCCCTTTCGAGGAGCAGTACTTC
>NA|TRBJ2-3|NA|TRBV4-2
CASSQDISFGRTDTQYF
TGTGCCAGCAGCCAAGATATTAGCTTCGGTCGCACAGATACGCAGTATTTT
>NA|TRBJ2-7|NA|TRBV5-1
CASSLAPGDLRDQYF
TGCGCCAGCAGCTTGGCGCCAGGGGATTTACGAGACCAGTACTTC
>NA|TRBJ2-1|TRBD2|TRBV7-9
CASSLGLAGEYNEQFF
TGTGCCAGCAGCTTAGGACTAGCGGGGGAGTACAATGAGCAGTTCTTC
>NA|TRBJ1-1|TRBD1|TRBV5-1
CASSLDRGGTEAFF
TGCGCCAGCAGCTTGGACAGGGGAGGTACTGAAGCTTTCTTT
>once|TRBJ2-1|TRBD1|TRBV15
CATSAPGTGSYNEQFF
TGTGCCACCAGCGCTCCCGGGACAGGGTCCTACAATGAGCAGTTCTTC
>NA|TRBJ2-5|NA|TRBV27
CASSDYLRGNQETQYF
TGTGCCAGCAGCGATTACTTACGGGGGAACCAAGAGACCCAGTACTTC
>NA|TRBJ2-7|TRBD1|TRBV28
CASSLSGQYYEQYF
TGTGCCAGCAGTTTATCGGGACAGTACTACGAGCAGTACTTC
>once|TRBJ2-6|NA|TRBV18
CASQPNGRANVLTF
TGTGCCAGCCAACCCAACGGACGGGCCAACGTCCTGACTTTC
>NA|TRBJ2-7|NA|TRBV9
CASSVDAAWSSYEQYF
TGTGCCAGCAGCGTAGACGCGGCCTGGAGCTCCTACGAGCAGTACTTC
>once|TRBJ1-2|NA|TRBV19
CASSIEIISGPLMGYTF
TGTGCCAGTAGTATCGAGATCATATCGGGACCGTTAATGGGCTACACCTTC
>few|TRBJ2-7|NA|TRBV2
CASSESQTYEQYF
TGTGCCAGCAGTGAAAGTCAGACCTACGAGCAGTACTTC
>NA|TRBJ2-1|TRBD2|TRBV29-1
CSVEDGGRAAYNEQFF
TGCAGCGTTGAAGATGGCGGGAGGGCTGCCTACAATGAGCAGTTCTTC
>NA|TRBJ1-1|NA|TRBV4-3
CASSQERTGIAEAFF
TGCGCCAGCAGCCAAGAGAGAACAGGGATAGCTGAAGCTTTCTTT
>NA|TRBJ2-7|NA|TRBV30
CASPLSTGNVYEQYF
TGTGCCTCCCCTCTGAGCACAGGGAACGTCTACGAGCAGTACTTC
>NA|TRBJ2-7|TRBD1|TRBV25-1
CATQDRSSYEQYF
TGTGCCACGCAGGACAGGAGCTCCTACGAGCAGTACTTC
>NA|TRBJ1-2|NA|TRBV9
CASSALGGYYGYTF
TGTGCCAGCAGCGCCCTTGGCGGATACTATGGCTACACCTTC